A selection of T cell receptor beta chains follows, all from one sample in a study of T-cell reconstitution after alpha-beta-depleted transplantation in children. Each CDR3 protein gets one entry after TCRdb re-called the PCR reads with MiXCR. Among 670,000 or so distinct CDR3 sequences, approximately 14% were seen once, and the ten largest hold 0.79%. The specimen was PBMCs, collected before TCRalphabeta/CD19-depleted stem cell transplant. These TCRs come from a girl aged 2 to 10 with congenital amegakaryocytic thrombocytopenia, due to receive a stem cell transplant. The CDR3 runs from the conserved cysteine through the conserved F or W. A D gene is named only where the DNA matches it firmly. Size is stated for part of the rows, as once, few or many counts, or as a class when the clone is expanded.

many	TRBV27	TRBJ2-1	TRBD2	CATRTSGSWAYNEQFF	TGTGCCACGAGGACTAGCGGGAGTTGGGCCTACAATGAGCAGTTCTTC
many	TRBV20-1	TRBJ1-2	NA	CSARDYKRAGGYTF	TGCAGTGCTAGAGACTACAAAAGAGCGGGTGGCTACACCTTC
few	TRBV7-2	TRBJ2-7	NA	CASTGAPGAQEQYF	TGTGCCAGCACCGGCGCCCCGGGGGCGCAAGAGCAGTACTTC
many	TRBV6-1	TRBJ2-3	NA	CASSETIETYNTDTQYF	TGTGCCAGCAGTGAAACCATAGAAACCTACAACACAGATACGCAGTATTTT
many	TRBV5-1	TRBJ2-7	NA	CASSLIVGYEQYF	TGCGCCAGCAGCTTAATAGTAGGGTACGAGCAGTACTTC
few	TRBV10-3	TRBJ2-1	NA	CAISGKAGTNNEQFF	TGTGCCATCAGTGGGAAGGCGGGAACGAACAATGAGCAGTTCTTC
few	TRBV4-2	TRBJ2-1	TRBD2	CASSQEEAGGANEQFF	TGTGCCAGCAGCCAAGAAGAGGCGGGAGGGGCTAATGAGCAGTTCTTC
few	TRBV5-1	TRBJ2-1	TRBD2	CASSQPGLVIEQFF	TGCGCCAGCAGCCAGCCGGGACTAGTGATTGAGCAGTTCTTC
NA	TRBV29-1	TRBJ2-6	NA	CSAEESQTSGANVLTF	TGCAGCGCCGAGGAGTCGCAGACCTCTGGGGCCAACGTCCTGACTTTC
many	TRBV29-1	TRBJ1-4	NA	CSASLFGREKLFF	TGCAGCGCCTCTCTCTTTGGCCGTGAAAAACTGTTTTTT
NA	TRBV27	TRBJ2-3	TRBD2	CASKRSGFGGDTQYF	TGTGCCAGCAAGCGTAGCGGGTTTGGGGGAGATACGCAGTATTTT
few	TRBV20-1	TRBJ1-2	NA	CSASHGRLPYGYTF	TGCAGTGCTTCCCACGGGAGGCTTCCATATGGCTACACCTTC
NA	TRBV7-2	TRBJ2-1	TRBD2	CASSLGGSIGEQLF	TGTGCCAGCAGCTTAGGCGGGAGTATCGGTGAGCAGCTCTTC
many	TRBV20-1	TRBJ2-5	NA	CSAREFSRAQETQYF	TGCAGTGCTAGAGAATTTAGCAGGGCTCAAGAGACCCAGTACTTC
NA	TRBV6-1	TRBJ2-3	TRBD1	CASNDRGSTDTQYF	TGTGCCAGCAACGACAGGGGAAGCACAGATACGCAGTATTTT
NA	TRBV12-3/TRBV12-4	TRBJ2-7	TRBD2	CASSFEGTSGIYEQYF	TGTGCCAGCAGTTTCGAGGGGACTAGCGGTATCTACGAGCAGTACTTC
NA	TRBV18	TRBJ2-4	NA	CASSPERVSNIQYF	TGTGCCAGCTCACCGGAGCGGGTCTCAAACATTCAGTACTTC
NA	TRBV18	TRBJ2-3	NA	CASSPRDSGDTQYF	TGTGCCAGCTCACCCAGGGATAGCGGAGATACGCAGTATTTT
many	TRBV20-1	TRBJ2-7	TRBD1	CSATSGTELYEQYF	TGCAGTGCAACTTCCGGGACAGAACTCTACGAGCAGTACTTC
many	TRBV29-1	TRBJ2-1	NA	CSVDQSSYNEQFF	TGCAGCGTTGACCAGAGCTCCTACAATGAGCAGTTCTTC
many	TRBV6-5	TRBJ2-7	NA	CASSYSATLEQYF	TGTGCCAGCAGTTACTCGGCGACATTAGAGCAGTACTTC
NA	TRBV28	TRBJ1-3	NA	CASSSGSPSGNTIYF	TGTGCCAGCAGTTCCGGTTCGCCCTCTGGAAACACCATATATTTT
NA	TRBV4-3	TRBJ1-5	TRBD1	CASSQAKLRDRGRGLSLGQPQHF	TGCGCCAGCAGCCAGGCCAAACTCCGGGACAGGGGTCGCGGCCTTAGCTTAGGTCAGCCCCAGCATTTT
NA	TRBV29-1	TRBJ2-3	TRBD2	CSVEDRRGRSGLAGPDTQYF	TGCAGCGTTGAAGATCGACGGGGTAGGTCCGGACTAGCGGGACCAGATACGCAGTATTTT
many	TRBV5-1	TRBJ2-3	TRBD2	CASSRTSGFSTDTQYF	TGCGCCAGCAGCAGGACTAGCGGTTTTAGCACAGATACGCAGTATTTT
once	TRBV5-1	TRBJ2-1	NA	CASSLNLTNHEQFF	TGCGCCAGCAGCTTGAATCTGACCAACCATGAGCAGTTCTTC
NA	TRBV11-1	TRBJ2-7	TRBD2	CASSLAQRPAGKGLGRSYEQYF	TGTGCCAGCAGCTTAGCTCAACGGCCAGCGGGAAAAGGTCTAGGCCGTTCGTACGAGCAGTACTTC
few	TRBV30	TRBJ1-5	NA	CASADHSNQPQHF	TGTGCCTCGGCAGACCATAGCAATCAGCCCCAGCATTTT
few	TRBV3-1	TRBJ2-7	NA	CASSQGSGVSAFDPYEQYF	TGTGCCAGCAGCCAAGGGTCCGGTGTATCGGCTTTTGACCCCTACGAGCAGTACTTC
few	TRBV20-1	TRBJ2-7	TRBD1	CSARGPGQGAYEQYF	TGCAGTGCTAGAGGGCCGGGACAGGGGGCCTACGAGCAGTACTTC
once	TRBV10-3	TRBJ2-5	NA	CAISERALKETQYF	TGTGCCATCAGTGAGAGGGCTTTAAAAGAGACCCAGTACTTC
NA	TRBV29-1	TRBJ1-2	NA	CSVGKISNYGYTF	TGCAGCGTTGGAAAAATTTCCAACTATGGCTACACCTTC
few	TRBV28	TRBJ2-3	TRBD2	CASSFCVERGPAISTDTQYF	TGTGCCAGCAGTTTCTGTGTGGAGCGGGGACCCGCTATTAGCACAGATACGCAGTATTTT
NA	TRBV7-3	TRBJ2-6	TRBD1	CASSLRPGQGFSGANVLTF	TGTGCCAGCAGCTTAAGGCCGGGACAGGGTTTCTCTGGGGCCAACGTCCTGACTTTC
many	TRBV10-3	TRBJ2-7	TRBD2	CAISVRLADFGEQYF	TGTGCCATCAGTGTCCGACTAGCGGACTTCGGAGAGCAGTACTTC
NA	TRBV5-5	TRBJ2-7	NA	CASSLFSGAGEQYF	TGTGCCAGCAGCTTGTTCTCGGGGGCGGGAGAGCAGTACTTC
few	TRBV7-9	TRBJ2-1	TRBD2	CASRTRGSGGYNEQFF	TGTGCCAGCAGGACGAGGGGCAGCGGGGGGTACAATGAGCAGTTCTTC
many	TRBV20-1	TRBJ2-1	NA	CSPRDSRTDNEQFF	TGCAGTCCTCGCGACTCAAGAACAGACAATGAGCAGTTCTTC
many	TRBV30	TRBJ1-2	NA	CAWSDPNYGYTF	TGTGCCTGGAGTGACCCTAACTATGGCTACACCTTC
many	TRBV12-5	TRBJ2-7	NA	CASGLVGSIPYEQYF	TGTGCTAGTGGTTTGGTGGGGTCTATCCCCTACGAGCAGTACTTC
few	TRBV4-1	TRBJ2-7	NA	CASSQGGYRDRSYEQYF	TGCGCCAGCAGCCAAGGGGGATACAGGGACCGATCCTACGAGCAGTACTTC
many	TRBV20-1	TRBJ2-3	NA	CSASGRTGDEPDTQYF	TGCAGTGCCTCGGGACGGACGGGAGATGAGCCAGATACGCAGTATTTT
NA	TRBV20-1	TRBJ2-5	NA	CSASGLNQETQYF	TGCAGTGCTTCAGGCCTCAACCAAGAGACCCAGTACTTC
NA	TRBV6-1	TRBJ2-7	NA	CASGGGTETYEQYF	TGTGCCAGCGGAGGCGGGACAGAGACCTACGAGCAGTACTTC
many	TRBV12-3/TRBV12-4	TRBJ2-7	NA	CASSRRQGPSYEQYF	TGTGCCAGCAGCCGCCGCCAGGGTCCATCCTACGAGCAGTACTTC
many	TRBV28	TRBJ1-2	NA	CASNVGGVGYTF	TGTGCCAGCAACGTAGGAGGGGTCGGCTACACCTTC
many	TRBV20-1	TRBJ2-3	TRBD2	CSALSGKTDTQYF	TGCAGTGCCCTAAGCGGGAAAACAGATACGCAGTATTTT
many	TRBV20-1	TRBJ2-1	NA	CSAVRWSSYNEQFF	TGCAGTGCTGTCCGTTGGAGCTCCTACAATGAGCAGTTCTTC
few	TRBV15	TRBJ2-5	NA	CATSRDRGTQYF	TGTGCCACCAGCAGAGATCGGGGGACCCAGTACTTC
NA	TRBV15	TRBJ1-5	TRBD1	CATSRGTGSNQPQHF	TGTGCCACCAGCAGAGGGACAGGGAGCAATCAGCCCCAGCATTTT
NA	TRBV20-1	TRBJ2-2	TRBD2	CSARPSGERNPGELFF	TGCAGTGCTAGACCTAGCGGGGAGAGGAATCCCGGGGAGCTGTTTTTT
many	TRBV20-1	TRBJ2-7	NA	CSARWEYEQYF	TGCAGTGCTAGATGGGAGTACGAGCAGTACTTC
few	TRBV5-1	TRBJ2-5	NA	CASSVGVYIETQYF	TGCGCCAGCAGCGTCGGGGTCTACATCGAGACCCAGTACTTC
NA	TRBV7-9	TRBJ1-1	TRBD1	CASSAGQGAFGTEAFF	TGTGCCAGCAGCGCCGGACAGGGGGCCTTTGGCACTGAAGCTTTCTTT
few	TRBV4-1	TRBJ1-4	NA	CASSHPSLEKLFF	TGCGCCAGCAGCCACCCCTCACTTGAAAAACTGTTTTTT
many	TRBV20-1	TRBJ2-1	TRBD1	CSARGTGGFVEQFF	TGCAGTGCTAGAGGGACAGGGGGATTCGTTGAGCAGTTCTTC
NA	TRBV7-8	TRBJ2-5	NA	CASSHGSQETQYF	TGTGCCAGCAGCCACGGGAGCCAAGAGACCCAGTACTTC
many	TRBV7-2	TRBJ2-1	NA	CASSPMVPNYNEQFF	TGTGCCAGCAGCCCTATGGTGCCGAACTACAATGAGCAGTTCTTC
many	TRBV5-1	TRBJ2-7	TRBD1	CASSLGDIWDRTYEQYF	TGCGCCAGCAGCTTAGGCGATATATGGGACAGGACCTACGAGCAGTACTTC